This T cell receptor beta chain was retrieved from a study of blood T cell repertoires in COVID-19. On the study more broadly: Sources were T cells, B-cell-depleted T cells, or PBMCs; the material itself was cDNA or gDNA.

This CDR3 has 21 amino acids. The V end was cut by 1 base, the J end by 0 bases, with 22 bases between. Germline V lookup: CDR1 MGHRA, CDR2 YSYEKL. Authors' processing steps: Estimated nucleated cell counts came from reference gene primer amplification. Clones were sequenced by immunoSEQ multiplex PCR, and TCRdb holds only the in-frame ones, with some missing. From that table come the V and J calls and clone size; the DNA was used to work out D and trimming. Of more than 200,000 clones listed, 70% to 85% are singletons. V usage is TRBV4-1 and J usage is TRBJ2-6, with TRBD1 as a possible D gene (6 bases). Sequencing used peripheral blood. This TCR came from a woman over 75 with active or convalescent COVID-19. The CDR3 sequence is CASSQAYRAGSFLSGANVLTF. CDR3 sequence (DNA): TGCGCCAGCAGCCAAGCTTACAGGGCGGGCTCTTTTCTCTCTGGGGCCAACGTCCTGACTTTC.